These 3 T cell receptor beta chains were all obtained from the same sample, sequenced in a study of shared clonotypes between healthy human individuals. The data were produced by immunoSEQ multiplex PCR, yet TCRdb's version contains in-frame clones alone and is incomplete. The sample has 2.3 million or so clones, approximately 95% seen once. Material for sequencing was naive CD4+ T cells from PBMCs. Regarding subset: CD45RA+ positively selected. These receptors originate from a man aged 18 to 30 in good health. Some clones in this sample may be carry-over from other donors' samples.

With regard to this clone: Additional DNA sequences in this sample encode the identical CDR3. CDR3 sequence reads: CASSLEGAYEQYF. CDR3 DNA sequence: TGCGCCAGCAGCTTGGAGGGGGCCTACGAGCAGTACTTC. The chain combines TRBV5-1 with TRBJ2-7, with TRBD1 as a possible D gene (6 bases). V shed 0 bases and J shed 2 bases, with 6 bases lying between them. Germline V CDR1 and CDR2: SGHRS, YFSETQ. CDR3 size: 13 residues.

Details on this clone: Other DNA sequences within the sample encode an identical CDR3. The chain carries TRBV5-4 and TRBJ2-6; D ambiguous. CDR1 is SGHNT, CDR2 YYREEE, per germline (reference sequence). The CDR3 extends over 16 amino acids. With 0 bases removed from V and 0 bases from J, the gap between germline ends came to 7 bases. This chain's CDR3 is CASSLGGNSGANVLTF. The CDR3 region has the DNA TGTGCCAGCAGCTTGGGTGGAAACTCTGGGGCCAACGTCCTGACTTTC.

The genes are TRBV29-1 and TRBJ1-1, with D maybe TRBD1 (5 bases). CDR1 is SQVTM, CDR2 ANQGSEA, per germline. CDR3 length equals 15 residues. The ends were cut back, 6 bases at V and 0 bases at J, with 17 bases in the middle. Written as DNA, the CDR3 is TGCAGCGTCGAGCCAAGACAGACACTGAACACTGAAGCTTTCTTT. Amino acids: CSVEPRQTLNTEAFF.